This TCR beta chain is from a study of regulatory T cells in long-lasting Graves disease. Study-wide background: A definition of persistent Graves' disease required over 5 years of antithyroid drugs plus positive TSH receptor antibodies. Study findings and constraints: What was studied was peripheral blood only, and not thyroid tissue. For persistent Graves' patients, TCR diversity was lower than for newly diagnosed ones. Between persistent patients, about 2,700 public clonotypes were shared, exceeding the roughly 1,000 shared between new patients.

This clonotype has a handful of counts. The antigen remains unidentified. This CDR3 is 11 amino acids long. The V end was cut by 2 bases, the J end by 10 bases, with 9 bases between. Germline-derived CDR1 and CDR2 are MDHEN and SYDVKM. The authors built TCR beta libraries using iRepertoire HTBI primers and Arm-PCR of CDR3 regions. TCRdb processed the multiplex PCR reads anew with MiXCR; each CDR3 protein has one entry. This sample has over 350,000 distinct CDR3 sequences, with roughly 20% found just once. Time point of the sample: persistent/refractory GD, antithyroid drugs over 5 years with positive TRAb. RNA from PBMCs was the source of the TCR library.

The genes are TRBV28 and TRBJ2-7; D unresolved. The TCR comes from a female donor with Graves disease. The sequences come from peripheral blood mononuclear cells (PBMCs), collected when the disease was refractory, from a patient treated with antithyroid drugs. This CDR3 reads CASSLKGSQYF. The CDR3 DNA is TGTGCCAGCAGTTTAAAGGGATCCCAGTACTTC. The full variable domain, in which reference TRBV28 and TRBJ2-7 provide the parts outside the CDR3, is DVKVTQSSRYLVKRTGEKVFLECVQDMDHENMFWYRQDPGLGLRLIYFSYDVKMKEKGDIPEGYSVSREKKERFSLILESASTNQTSMYLCASSLKGSQYFGPGTRLTVT.